This T cell receptor (beta chain) is from a study of cytomegalovirus exposure and HLA in healthy donors. Study findings and constraints: Clusters of TCRs from the first cohort tended to co-occur in the approximately 130 validation repertoires (as a later analysis found). TCR sequences were mostly rare, though some public TCRs occurred in many donors. Reported results showed that the classifier diagnosed cytomegalovirus status with high specificity and sensitivity.

As to this clone: Its antigen is currently unknown.

These donors were members of the 120-subject validation cohort, a group separate from the roughly 670-subject first cohort. Data came from immunoSEQ multiplex PCR; TCRdb stores just in-frame clones and leaves some out. The sample includes about 160,000 clones, around 90% of them seen just once. This CDR3 has 15 amino acids. CDR1 and CDR2 from the germline V gene are MNHEY and SVGAGI. V trimming: 6 bases; J trimming: 6 bases; junction bases outside the gene matches: 4. The rearrangement links TRBV6-5 to TRBJ2-2; 13 bases are a match to TRBD2. Sequencing was carried out using PBMCs. This receptor was taken from a woman aged 18-35 years in good health and CMV-seropositive. CDR3 coding DNA: TGTGCCAGCAGCTGGGGACTAGCGGGACCCGGGGAGCTGTTTTTT. Translating gives CASSWGLAGPGELFF.